This T cell receptor beta chain comes out of a study of neurological immune-mediated disorders. This clonotype was seen a few times. Its target is not known. General observations from the study: Across subjects, expanded clones had no CDR3 amino acid sequences in common, pointing to private repertoires in all groups. HTLV-1-associated myelopathy had the most TCR clonal expansion, and multiple sclerosis had the least, less than healthy controls.

The CDR3 has 13 residues. Trimming left V 2 bases short and J 8 bases short, with 10 bases between. The germline V gene encodes CDR1 SNHLY and CDR2 FYNNEI. Indicated time point: technical triplicate 2. CD4+ or CD8+ T cells at a count of 1 million served as input for the sorted libraries. The method for making cDNA was 5'RACE, and it used 10-nucleotide random UMIs. TCRdb reprocessed the 5' RACE reads with MiXCR, giving one entry per CDR3 protein. This sample carries roughly 32,000 distinct CDR3 sequences, about 14% of them seen once, and the ten largest clones take 4% to 5.5%. Input material: CD4+ T cells from blood. This receptor was obtained from a female donor with HTLV-1-associated myelopathy (HAM/TSP). The V and J genes are TRBV2 and TRBJ2-1; D remains unclear. CDR3 residues: CASSESFGYEQFF. For the CDR3, the DNA is TGTGCCAGCAGTGAAAGTTTTGGGTATGAGCAGTTCTTC. The variable domain in full, with the rest retrieved from reference TRBV2 and TRBJ2-1, is EPEVTQTPSHQVTQMGQEVILRCVPISNHLYFYWYRQILGQKVEFLVSFYNNEISEKSEIFDDQFSVERPDGSNFTLKIRSTKLEDSAMYFCASSESFGYEQFFGPGTRLTVL.